These T cell receptor beta chains were read from a single sample in a study of cytomegalovirus exposure and HLA in healthy donors. TCRdb's copy holds only in-frame clones and misses some; the assay was immunoSEQ multiplex PCR. The sample lists under 200,000 clones; about four fifths were seen once. The sample comprised PBMCs. The receptors come from a woman aged 18-29 years in good health and CMV-seronegative. Both conserved end residues are part of each CDR3.

v_gene: TRBV7-9; CDR3aa: CASSLDRDHTGELFF
v_gene: TRBV11-2; CDR3aa: CASSFLYDTQYF
v_gene: TRBV19; CDR3aa: CASSTFPGEGRSYEQYF
v_gene: TRBV9; CDR3aa: CASSVSDRGTGELFF
v_gene: TRBV29-1; CDR3aa: CSVLTGERNTEAFF
v_gene: TRBV5-1; CDR3aa: CASRNIAGGGVNEQFF
v_gene: TRBV11-2; CDR3aa: CASSLSYLVQGKFF
v_gene: TRBV27; CDR3aa: CASRPSPGQGAVGYGYTF
v_gene: TRBV7-2; CDR3aa: CASSLAGGLDLGTDTQYF
v_gene: TRBV30; CDR3aa: CAWSVLGGVDEQFF
v_gene: TRBV7-6; CDR3aa: CASSLTSGKGNEQFF
v_gene: TRBV4-1; CDR3aa: CASSQVRLAGDNTDTQYF
v_gene: TRBV14; CDR3aa: CASSQWGQNNEQFF
v_gene: TRBV4-1; CDR3aa: CASSHPTGVVEKLFF
v_gene: TRBV14; CDR3aa: CASSQDGTSGREIGNEQFF
v_gene: TRBV28; CDR3aa: CASGRRRTDTQYF
v_gene: TRBV28; CDR3aa: CASSSYPGPRGGTEAFF
v_gene: TRBV25-1; CDR3aa: CASSDTSRGWETQYF
v_gene: TRBV4-3; CDR3aa: CASSQDRTGGTDTQYF
v_gene: TRBV28; CDR3aa: CASRASNQPQHF
v_gene: TRBV5-1; CDR3aa: CASHRGGTEAFF
v_gene: TRBV6-5; CDR3aa: CASSETDNQPQHF
v_gene: TRBV4-1; CDR3aa: CASSRTIYNEQFF
v_gene: TRBV6-1; CDR3aa: CASSTGTVNNEQFF
v_gene: TRBV27; CDR3aa: CASGWDIGYTDTQYF
v_gene: TRBV15; CDR3aa: CATSRSGRTDTQYF
v_gene: TRBV25-1; CDR3aa: CASSGPNGRRYGYTF
v_gene: TRBV7-6; CDR3aa: CASSLGQANEAFF
v_gene: TRBV10-1; CDR3aa: CASSDREDEQFF
v_gene: TRBV5-1; CDR3aa: CASSLATGAGETQYF
v_gene: TRBV18; CDR3aa: CASSPRTSGDPGELFF
v_gene: TRBV6-5; CDR3aa: CASSYRQNTEAFF
v_gene: TRBV5-5; CDR3aa: CASDLGRTQYF
v_gene: TRBV28; CDR3aa: CASSLRGNEQFF
v_gene: TRBV4-3; CDR3aa: CASSQDRGVSYEQYF
v_gene: TRBV5-1; CDR3aa: CASSRLGDRANEQYF
v_gene: TRBV5-4; CDR3aa: CASSERTGYNEQFF
v_gene: TRBV7-8; CDR3aa: CASSLDRGGLYEQYF
v_gene: TRBV7-9; CDR3aa: CASSSIAGAMLDEQFF
v_gene: TRBV6-5; CDR3aa: CASTLRGYGYTF
v_gene: TRBV5-8; CDR3aa: CASSLLQGWPETQYF
v_gene: TRBV7-6; CDR3aa: CASSHYTGELFF